This entry concerns a single T cell receptor (beta chain). This sample is drawn from a study of T-cell reconstitution after alpha-beta-depleted transplantation in children. This CDR3 is 15 amino acids long. Trimming shortened V by 3 bases and J by 0 bases, and 6 bases separated the two germline ends. CDR1 is MGHDK, CDR2 SYGVNS, per germline. Preparation of the TCRbeta library used unique molecular identifiers. MiXCR, run by TCRdb on the PCR reads, gives a single entry per CDR3 protein. The table records almost 500,000 distinct CDR3 sequences, around 13% of them present only once. The TCR originated in a human donor who donated a stem cell graft to a child with combined immunodeficiency. The chain links TRBV25-1 to TRBJ2-6; D gene uncertain. The sequences come from PBMCs from the stem cell graft donor, collected from the stem cell graft. The CDR3 sequence: CASSDPSSGANVLTF. The DNA of the CDR3 is TGTGCCAGCAGTGATCCTTCCTCTGGGGCCAACGTCCTGACTTTC.